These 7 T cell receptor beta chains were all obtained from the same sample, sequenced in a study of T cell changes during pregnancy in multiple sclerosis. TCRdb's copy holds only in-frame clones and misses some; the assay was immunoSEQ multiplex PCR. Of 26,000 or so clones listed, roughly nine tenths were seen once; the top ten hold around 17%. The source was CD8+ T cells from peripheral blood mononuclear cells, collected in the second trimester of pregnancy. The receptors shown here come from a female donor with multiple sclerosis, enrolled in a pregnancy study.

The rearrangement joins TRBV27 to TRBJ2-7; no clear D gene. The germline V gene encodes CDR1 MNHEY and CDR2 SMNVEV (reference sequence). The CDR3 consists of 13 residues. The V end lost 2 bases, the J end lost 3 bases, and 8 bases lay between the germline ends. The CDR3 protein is CASSLTSRYEQYF. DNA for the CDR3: TGTGCCAGCAGTTTAACGAGTCGCTACGAGCAGTACTTC.

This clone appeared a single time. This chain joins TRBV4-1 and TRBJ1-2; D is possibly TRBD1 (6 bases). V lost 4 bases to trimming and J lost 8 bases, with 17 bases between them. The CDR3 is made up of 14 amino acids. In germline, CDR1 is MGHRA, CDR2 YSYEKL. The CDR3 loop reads CASSLSGGPGGYTF. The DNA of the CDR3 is TGCGCCAGCAGCCTCTCGGGGGGGCCTGGAGGCTACACCTTC.

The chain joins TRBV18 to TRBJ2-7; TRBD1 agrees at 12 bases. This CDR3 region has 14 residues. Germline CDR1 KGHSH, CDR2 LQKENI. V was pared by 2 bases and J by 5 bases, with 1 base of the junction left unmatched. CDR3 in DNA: TGTGCCAGCTCACCAGGGACAGGGGGCCACGAGCAGTACTTC. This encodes CASSPGTGGHEQYF.

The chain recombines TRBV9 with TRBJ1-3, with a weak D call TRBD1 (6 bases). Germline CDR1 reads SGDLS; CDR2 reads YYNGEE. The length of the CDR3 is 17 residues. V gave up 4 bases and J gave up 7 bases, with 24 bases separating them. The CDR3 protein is CASSPGGSLGAVNTIYF. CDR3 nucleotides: TGTGCCAGCAGCCCCGGCGGTTCTCTGGGGGCGGTCAACACCATATATTTT.

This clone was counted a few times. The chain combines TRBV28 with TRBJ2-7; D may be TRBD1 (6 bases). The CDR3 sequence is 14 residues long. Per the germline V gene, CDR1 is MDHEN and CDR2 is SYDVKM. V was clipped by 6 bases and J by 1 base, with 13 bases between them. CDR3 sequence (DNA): TGTGCCAGCAGACACGAGGGGGTGTCCTACGAGCAGTACTTC. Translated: CASRHEGVSYEQYF.

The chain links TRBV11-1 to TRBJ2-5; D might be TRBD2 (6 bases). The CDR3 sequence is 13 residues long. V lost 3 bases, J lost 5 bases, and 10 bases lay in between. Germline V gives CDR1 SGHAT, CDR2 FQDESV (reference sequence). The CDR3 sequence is CASSLTSSETQYF. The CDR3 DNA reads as TGTGCCAGCAGCTTGACTAGTTCTGAGACCCAGTACTTC.

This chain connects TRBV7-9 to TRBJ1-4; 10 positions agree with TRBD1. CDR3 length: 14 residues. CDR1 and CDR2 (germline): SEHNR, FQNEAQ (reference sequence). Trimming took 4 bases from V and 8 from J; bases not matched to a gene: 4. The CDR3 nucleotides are TGTGCCAGCAGCTCGTCGGACAGGGGGGAAAAACTGTTTTTT. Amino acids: CASSSSDRGEKLFF.